These 4 T cell receptor beta chains were sequenced from one sample in a study of early T cells in non-severe SARS-CoV-2 infection. From the 5' RACE reads, TCRdb called clonotypes with MiXCR, one entry per CDR3 protein. The sample holds tens of thousands of distinct CDR3 sequences, around a tenth seen once. The specimen was whole blood. The source of these receptors is an adult who was a healthcare worker with PCR-confirmed SARS-CoV-2 infection or an uninfected control (not recorded which).

Many counts were recorded for this clonotype. The rearrangement uses TRBV7-6 and TRBJ1-4, with TRBD1 as a possible D gene (5 bases). The CDR3 totals 15 residues. The germline V gene encodes CDR1 SGHVS and CDR2 FNYEAQ. The V end was cut by 5 bases, the J end by 0 bases, with 10 bases between. The CDR3 bases are TGTGCCAGCAGCCGGGCGGGGGCAACTAATGAAAAACTGTTTTTT. Amino acids: CASSRAGATNEKLFF.

The chain carries TRBV25-1 and TRBJ1-2; no reliable D call. Trimming took 0 bases from V and 12 from J, leaving 11 bases between them. The CDR3 spans 12 residues. The germline V gene has CDR1 MGHDK and CDR2 SYGVNS. The CDR3 loop reads CASSEYKGGHTF. As DNA, the CDR3 is TGTGCCAGCAGTGAATATAAGGGAGGTCACACCTTC.

A remark on this clonotype: This may be a read error, as it is one base from a much larger clone. The CDR3 does not end in the conserved phenylalanine or tryptophan, so this is likely a read error. This chain joins TRBV5-1 and TRBJ1-6; no definite D call. V was trimmed by 5 bases and J by 5 bases, leaving 14 bases between them. CDR1 and CDR2 (germline): SGHRS, YFSETQ. CDR3 length: 15 amino acids. The CDR3 reads CASRGPATDNSPLHL. DNA for the CDR3: TGCGCCAGCAGAGGTCCGGCCACGGATAATTCACCCCTCCACTTA.

The sample holds many counts of this clonotype. This rearrangement joins TRBV5-1 to TRBJ2-2; D remains ambiguous. The germline V gene has CDR1 SGHRS and CDR2 YFSETQ. The CDR3 consists of 15 residues. V was shortened by 3 bases and J by 6 bases, with 15 bases between the two germline ends. The DNA of the CDR3 is TGCGCCAGCAGCTGGGATTCACAAGTCTCCGGGGAGCTGTTTTTT. Translation gives CASSWDSQVSGELFF.